This T cell receptor beta chain came from a study of T cell repertoires in cytomegalovirus infection. On this clonotype: Its antigen is still unknown.

Trimming stripped 9 bases from V and 3 bases from J, with 15 bases between. The germline V gene encodes CDR1 MNHEY and CDR2 SMNVEV (reference sequence). The CDR3 covers 14 residues. TCRdb used MiXCR to reprocess the reads, holding one entry per CDR3 protein. The data contain about 900,000 distinct CDR3 sequences, roughly 30% of them singletons. The specimen comprised cultured CD8+ T cells from PBMCs, sampled from culture after CMV antigen stimulation. The origin of this receptor is a human donor in good health (CMV status not recorded). Some clones in this sample may be carry-over from other donors' samples. The rearrangement joins TRBV27 to TRBJ2-1; D possibly corresponds to TRBD2 (6 bases). The CDR3 nucleotides read TGTGCCAGAAGCCTTAGGGACTTCTACAATGAGCAGTTCTTC. Its protein product is CARSLRDFYNEQFF.